This T cell receptor beta chain was captured by sequencing in a study of blood T cells in healthy people across ages (dated by TCRdb to 2014 to 2015). For the wider study: In model experiments, template switching captured roughly one uniquely barcoded TCR beta cDNA molecule for every two T cells. To track age-related changes in TCR beta repertoire diversity, the study relied on deep sequencing normalized with unique cDNA molecular identifiers. The donors were split into four age groups: young (average around 15 years), middle-aged (over 35), aged (over 55) and long-lived (more than 80). To avoid experimental bias, donors of different ages were spread randomly across the sequencing lanes. The study analyzed two additional independent replicas of 1 million unique cDNA reads from the same blood draw for two donors, one aged 18 to 29 and one aged 80 or older.

Remarks on this clonotype: Its antigen is unknown. Base quality data are lacking; no much larger clone is found one base away.

The roughly 39 donors, aged about 6 to 95 years, were systemically healthy Caucasian individuals from Russia. Each donor gave ten milliliters of peripheral blood, collected into EDTA-treated Vacutainer tubes. Ficoll-Paque density-gradient centrifugation was used to isolate PBMCs, with at least 6.5 million per sample. Trizol reagent was used to extract total RNA from PBMCs, with at least 6 micrograms per sample. For every donor, flow cytometry on a PBMC aliquot measured the percentage of naive CD45RAhigh/CD27high T cells. Libraries were prepared through 5' RACE. The reads were generated on an Illumina HiSeq 2500. A second PCR of roughly 7 to 11 cycles was performed with a sample-barcoded 5' primer and a J-beta primer mix. Each TCR beta cDNA molecule received a unique molecular identifier from a template-switch 5' adaptor carrying 12 random nucleotides. At least 3 million CDR3-containing paired-end reads were obtained from each sample. First-strand cDNA synthesis was performed from all RNA using the Mint cDNA synthesis kit, with priming by a TRBC-specific oligonucleotide. After uracil-DNA glycosylase treatment, a first 18-cycle PCR used universal primers M1SS and BC2_uni_R on all cDNA. The original methods were these. Each sample was normalized by randomly selecting 1 million high-quality reads, each carrying a distinct molecular identifier. Instead of being binned into consensus sequences, reads with shared molecular identifiers were discarded. CDR3 identification, clonotype clustering and error correction used MiTCR with a Q25 quality threshold and the strictest error-elimination algorithm. A nonparametric unseen species model with Euler transformation was used to estimate a lower bound on total TCR beta diversity. TCRdb reran the public reads through fastp at Q25 and MiXCR, keeping productive beta chains. Each entry merges the rows of one CDR3 protein and shows their most common DNA and genes. What appears here as the V and J calls and clone size reflects TCRdb's work, not the paper's. This sample comprises 700,000 to 850,000 distinct CDR3 sequences, approximately 55% of them detected only once. The ten largest clones capture around 41% of the sample.

The CDR3 goes from the cysteine to the phenylalanine over 15 residues. The kept DNA is CDR3 alone, 45 bases in frame from the first base. The paper as a whole reports these results and caveats: Compared with the aged group, the long-lived group had more naive CD4+ T cells, fewer expanded clones and increased TCR diversity, suggesting age selection. Estimates of total diversity based on one million sequenced T cells were regarded as lower bounds and as underestimates. Because profiling used bulk unsorted PBMCs, naive and antigen-experienced compartments could not be compared conclusively. Because donor CMV infection status was unknown, age-related changes in expanded clonotypes were potentially confounded. Observed TCR beta diversity per million T cells fell roughly linearly with age, and a significant reduction was already apparent by age around 40. The percentage of naive T cells measured by flow cytometry correlated strongly with observed TCR beta diversity.

Input material: blood. Recombination linked TRBV21-1 to TRBJ2-7; the D segment call TRBD2 is taken from the table without a DNA check. TRBV21-1 is a pseudogene. The source is a man at least 80 years old in good health. The DNA sequence is given as TGTGCCAGCAGCAAGGGTAGCGGACTTCCCTACGAGCAGTACTTC. This yields the protein CASSKGSGLPYEQYF.